These 31 T cell receptor beta chains originate from one sample sequenced in a study of cytomegalovirus exposure and HLA in healthy donors. The PCR made use of 60 Vbeta and 13 Jbeta primers. Clones were sequenced by immunoSEQ multiplex PCR, and TCRdb holds only the in-frame ones, with some missing. This table holds roughly 100,000 clones. The sequenced sample was PBMCs. Receptors were obtained from a man in his forties in good health and CMV-seronegative.

This chain connects TRBV6-1 to TRBJ1-3; TRBD1 matches at 7 bases. V shed 6 bases, J shed 7 bases, and the junction held 12 bases outside the gene matches. The CDR3 loop spans 15 amino acids. CDR1 is MNHNS, CDR2 SASEGT, per germline. The CDR3 spells CASSRGTAGGNTIYF. DNA of the CDR3: TGTGCCAGCAGCCGGGGGACAGCCGGTGGGAACACCATATATTTT.

The chain couples TRBV14 to TRBJ2-7; D might be TRBD2 (5 bases). The V end lost 4 bases, the J end lost 5 bases, and 24 bases lay between the germline ends. CDR1 and CDR2 from the germline V gene are SGHDN and FVKESK. The CDR3 totals 17 residues. For the CDR3, the DNA is TGTGCCAGCAGCCCCCTAGTCGGGGAGACTTCGTGGGACGAGCAGTACTTC. Its protein product is CASSPLVGETSWDEQYF. The full variable domain, completed using reference TRBV14 and TRBJ2-7, is EAGVTQFPSHSVIEKGQTVTLRCDPISGHDNLYWYRRVMGKEIKFLLHFVKESKQDESGMPNNRFLAERTGGTYSTLKVQPAELEDSGVYFCASSPLVGETSWDEQYFGPGTRLTVT.

In DNA form, the CDR3 reads TGTGCCAGCAGCCCGGACAGGGGACTATTTAACTATGGCTACACCTTC. As protein: CASSPDRGLFNYGYTF. This rearrangement joins TRBV7-2 to TRBJ1-2, with 9 bases that match TRBD1. The CDR3 length is 16 residues. With 5 bases clipped from V and 1 base from J, the junction kept 8 bases outside the gene matches. Germline CDR1 and CDR2: SGHTA and FQGNSA.

The chain recombines TRBV5-1 with TRBJ1-6; D is perhaps TRBD1 (5 bases). V lost 4 bases and J 8 bases, leaving 7 bases between the germline ends. CDR3 length equals 12 residues. Germline V gives CDR1 SGHRS, CDR2 YFSETQ. The chain's CDR3 is CASSDSYSPLHF. The DNA of the CDR3 is TGCGCCAGCAGCGACAGTTATTCACCCCTCCACTTT.

The chain carries TRBV11-2 and TRBJ1-1; D is unresolved. CDR3 length: 15 amino acids. Germline V lookup: CDR1 SGHAT, CDR2 FQNNGV. The V and J ends lost 1 base and 3 bases respectively, with 12 bases between them. CDR3 sequence (DNA): TGTGCCAGCAGCTTAGGACTCGCGAGGGACACTGAAGCTTTCTTT. Protein sequence: CASSLGLARDTEAFF.

The chain links TRBV27 to TRBJ2-1, with TRBD2 identical over 8 bases. J was trimmed by 5 bases and V by 5 bases; bases with no gene match: 14. This CDR3 has 17 amino acids. CDR1 MNHEY and CDR2 SMNVEV come from the germline V gene (reference sequence). The CDR3 loop is CASSLFSREAVNNEQFF. The DNA of the CDR3 is TGTGCCAGCAGTCTATTTTCGCGGGAGGCAGTTAACAATGAGCAGTTCTTC.

This chain links TRBV6-5 with TRBJ2-1, with 11 positions matching TRBD2. The ends lost 6 bases at V and 8 bases at J; junction bases unmatched: 9. The CDR3 extends over 15 amino acids. CDR1 is MNHEY and CDR2 is SVGAGI in the germline V gene. CDR3 in amino acids: CASRGGTSGSHEQFF. CDR3 DNA sequence: TGTGCCAGCAGGGGGGGGACTAGCGGCTCACATGAGCAGTTCTTC.

The chain carries TRBV25-1 and TRBJ2-7; TRBD2 might be the D (6 bases). Germline V gene sequence: CDR1 MGHDK, CDR2 SYGVNS. This CDR3 region has 12 residues. The ends were cut back, 5 bases at V and 6 bases at J, with 11 bases in the middle. The CDR3 DNA sequence: TGTGCCAGCAGTTGGGGACTCGGCGAGCAGTACTTC. The encoded protein is CASSWGLGEQYF.

The V gene is TRBV6-4, the J gene TRBJ2-4, with D possibly TRBD1 on 6 matching bases. The ends were cut back, 6 bases at V and 8 bases at J, with 17 bases in the middle. The CDR3 extends over 14 amino acids. The V gene's germline CDR1 is MRHNA and CDR2 SNTAGT. In DNA form, the CDR3 reads TGTGCCAGCAGGAGAACAGGGACCGGAGACATTCAGTACTTC. Its translation is CASRRTGTGDIQYF.

The chain is built from TRBV11-2 and TRBJ2-1; 7 bases agree with TRBD2. The junction had 11 bases not matched to a gene; V was cut back by 5 bases and J by 7 bases. The CDR3 runs 15 residues. CDR1 is SGHAT, CDR2 FQNNGV, per germline. In DNA form, the CDR3 reads TGTGCCAGCAGCCCACGGTCCGGGGGGTCTAATGAGCAGTTCTTC. Protein sequence: CASSPRSGGSNEQFF.

This sequence joins TRBV9 and TRBJ2-7; possible D gene TRBD2, 7 bases. Trimming removed 1 base from V and 2 bases from J, with 13 bases in between. Germline loops: CDR1 SGDLS, CDR2 YYNGEE. The CDR3 is made up of 15 amino acids. The chain's CDR3 is CASSVRSGDTYEQYF. Here the CDR3 DNA reads TGTGCCAGCAGCGTACGGAGCGGGGACACCTACGAGCAGTACTTC.

This chain connects TRBV6-6 to TRBJ1-5; D possibly corresponds to TRBD1 (6 bases). The germline CDR1 and CDR2 sequences are MNHNY and SVGAGI (reference sequence). The CDR3 has 16 amino acids. Trimming removed 0 bases at V and 2 bases at J, with 11 bases between. The DNA for the CDR3 is TGTGCCAGCAGTTACTCGTCGGCAGGGGGCAATCAGCCCCAGCATTTT. Protein: CASSYSSAGGNQPQHF.

The chain carries TRBV7-8 and TRBJ1-2; D is ambiguous. CDR1 and CDR2 from the germline V gene are SGHVS and FQNEAQ. This CDR3 region has 18 residues. V was cut by 2 bases and J by 1 base, with 20 bases left in between. The CDR3 region has the DNA TGTGCCAGCAGCTTATCGCCCCAGCGGGAGGTGGATAACTATGGCTACACCTTC. Translating gives CASSLSPQREVDNYGYTF.

CDR3 in amino acids: CAWSVISGGAGGAFF. CDR3 DNA: TGTGCCTGGAGTGTAATCTCAGGGGGCGCGGGTGGGGCTTTCTTT. This chain uses TRBV30 with TRBJ1-1; 8 bases agree with TRBD1. Germline V gene lookup returns CDR1 GTSNPN and CDR2 SVGIG (reference sequence). The CDR3 runs to 15 residues. V was pared by 0 bases and J by 11 bases, with 14 bases of the junction left unmatched.

This chain connects TRBV7-8 to TRBJ2-4, with D possibly being TRBD1 (6 bases). Between the trimmed V and J ends, which lost 5 bases and 2 bases, there was a span of 13 bases. The germline gives CDR1 SGHVS, CDR2 FQNEAQ. This CDR3 has 15 amino acids. Here the CDR3 reads CASSIETGSKNIQYF. The CDR3 coding sequence is TGTGCCAGCAGCATCGAGACAGGTTCCAAAAACATTCAGTACTTC.

Here the CDR3 reads CATSRDRIQTEAFF. Here the CDR3 DNA reads TGTGCCACCAGCAGGGACAGAATACAAACTGAAGCTTTCTTT. This chain connects TRBV15 to TRBJ1-1; the D gene is possibly TRBD1 (6 bases). Germline CDR1 LNHNV, CDR2 YYDKDF (reference sequence). Trimming shortened V by 3 bases and J by 5 bases, and 13 bases separated the two germline ends. The CDR3 is 14 amino acids.

The chain links TRBV2 to TRBJ2-7, with D tentatively TRBD1 (5 bases). This CDR3 region has 14 residues. V shed 0 bases and J shed 5 bases, with 11 bases lying between them. Germline CDR1 is SNHLY and CDR2 is FYNNEI. The CDR3 here is CASSEAGAGNEQYF. CDR3 bases: TGTGCCAGCAGTGAAGCAGGGGCTGGCAACGAGCAGTACTTC.

The chain recombines TRBV7-9 with TRBJ2-7; a possible D gene is TRBD2 (6 bases). Germline loops: CDR1 SEHNR, CDR2 FQNEAQ (reference sequence). This CDR3 contains 16 residues. V was trimmed by 5 bases and J by 0 bases, leaving 17 bases between them. CDR3 in amino acids: CASSRGGAQSSYEQYF. The CDR3 DNA follows: TGTGCCAGCAGCCGAGGAGGGGCACAGAGCTCCTACGAGCAGTACTTC.

CDR3 loop: CASSVRDSTTDTQYF. The CDR3 region has the DNA TGTGCCAGCAGCGTACGGGACTCCACCACAGATACGCAGTATTTT. The chain couples TRBV9 to TRBJ2-3; D is perhaps TRBD2 (6 bases). The V and J ends lost 1 base and 2 bases respectively, with 11 bases between them. The V gene's germline CDR1 is SGDLS and CDR2 YYNGEE. The CDR3 runs 15 residues. Complete variable domain (other parts from reference TRBV9 and TRBJ2-3): DSGVTQTPKHLITATGQRVTLRCSPRSGDLSVYWYQQSLDQGLQFLIQYYNGEERAKGNILERFSAQQFPDLHSELNLSSLELGDSALYFCASSVRDSTTDTQYFGPGTRLTVL.

V gene TRBV9 combines with J gene TRBJ1-5; a possible D gene is TRBD1 (5 bases). The CDR3 has 14 amino acids. Looked up from germline, CDR1 is SGDLS and CDR2 is YYNGEE. V lost 4 bases and J 3 bases, leaving 11 bases between the germline ends. CDR3: CASSPGGNNQPQHF. CDR3 in DNA: TGTGCCAGCAGCCCGGGGGGAAACAATCAGCCCCAGCATTTT.

The gene calls are TRBV19 and TRBJ1-6; 8 bases map to TRBD1. This CDR3 has 12 amino acids. J lost 10 bases, V lost 9 bases, and 5 bases had no gene match. Germline V gene lookup returns CDR1 LNHDA and CDR2 SQIVND (reference sequence). This CDR3 is CASGQGGSPLHF. The CDR3, as DNA: TGTGCCAGCGGACAGGGTGGCTCACCCCTCCACTTT.

V is TRBV28 and J is TRBJ1-2; no clear D. The CDR3 loop spans 14 amino acids. V lost 2 bases and J lost 7, with 14 bases in between. Per germline, CDR1 MDHEN and CDR2 SYDVKM. The CDR3, as DNA: TGTGCCAGCAGTTTAGCGGGAGGTTCGCGTGGCTACACCTTC. Translated: CASSLAGGSRGYTF.

The chain couples TRBV7-9 to TRBJ2-7; possibly TRBD2 for D (5 bases). The V and J ends lost 3 bases and 7 bases respectively, with 16 bases between them. This CDR3 spans 14 amino acids. CDR1 SEHNR and CDR2 FQNEAQ come from the germline V gene (reference sequence). CDR3 protein: CASSFLEGTEEQYF. CDR3 in DNA: TGTGCCAGCAGCTTCCTTGAGGGAACGGAGGAGCAGTACTTC.

V gene TRBV6-1 combines with J gene TRBJ1-6; D ambiguous. Trimming left V 4 bases short and J 0 bases short, with 13 bases between. Germline loops: CDR1 MNHNS, CDR2 SASEGT. CDR3 size: 17 residues. The CDR3 loop reads CASSGPGLLSYNSPLHF. The CDR3 nucleotides are TGTGCCAGCAGTGGCCCTGGGCTGCTCTCCTATAATTCACCCCTCCACTTT.

The chain carries TRBV5-1 and TRBJ1-4; no reliable D call. Trimming removed 5 bases from V and 7 bases from J, with 12 bases in between. The CDR3 runs to 13 residues. CDR1 and CDR2 (germline): SGHRS, YFSETQ. CDR3 in amino acids: CASSPFSGEKLFF. CDR3 coding DNA: TGCGCCAGCAGTCCTTTCAGTGGTGAAAAACTGTTTTTT.

The J gene is TRBJ2-5, the V gene TRBV4-3, with a weak D call TRBD2 (7 bases). The CDR3 extends over 15 amino acids. Germline V lookup: CDR1 LGHNA, CDR2 YSLEER. Trimming removed 0 bases from V and 11 bases from J, with 19 bases in between. The CDR3 region has the DNA TGCGCCAGCAGCCAAGATTCGCGGGGAGGGGGGGAGCAGTACTTC. This gives the protein CASSQDSRGGGEQYF.

The rearrangement uses TRBV25-1 and TRBJ1-6; D is unclear. The CDR3 has 14 residues. The V gene lost 5 bases and the J gene lost 3 bases, with 8 bases spanning the gap. The germline V gene has CDR1 MGHDK and CDR2 SYGVNS. CDR3 loop: CASSPLGYNSPLHF. DNA of the CDR3: TGTGCCAGCAGTCCCCTCGGCTATAATTCACCCCTCCACTTT.

The chain has TRBV5-1 and TRBJ2-1, with 7 bases matching TRBD2. V lost 0 bases and J lost 4; bases outside the gene matches: 4. Per the germline V gene, CDR1 is SGHRS and CDR2 is YFSETQ. The CDR3 extends over 15 amino acids. The CDR3 protein is CASSLESSGYNEQFF. In nucleotides, the CDR3 is TGCGCCAGCAGCTTGGAGTCTAGCGGTTACAATGAGCAGTTCTTC.

The chain employs TRBV6-1 and TRBJ1-2; D uncertain. Trimming left V 6 bases short and J 8 bases short, with 16 bases between. CDR3 size: 13 residues. Germline V gene data show CDR1 as MNHNS and CDR2 as SASEGT. In DNA form, the CDR3 reads TGTGCCAGCAGCCCCGGGTCTCAAAACGGCTACACCTTC. Protein product: CASSPGSQNGYTF.

This chain joins TRBV7-2 and TRBJ2-1; 9 bases align to TRBD2. CDR3 length: 16 amino acids. The V gene end was trimmed by 1 base and the J gene end by 8 bases; junction bases not matched to a gene: 9. Germline V gene lookup returns CDR1 SGHTA and CDR2 FQGNSA. CDR3 sequence: CASSLVAGVTGDEQFF. The CDR3 DNA is TGTGCCAGCAGCTTAGTAGCGGGAGTAACTGGTGATGAGCAGTTCTTC.

This rearrangement joins TRBV7-2 to TRBJ2-1; a possible D gene is TRBD2 (6 bases). V lost 2 bases and J lost 5, with 10 bases in between. Germline V gene sequence: CDR1 SGHTA, CDR2 FQGNSA. The CDR3 length is 14 residues. CDR3 bases: TGTGCCAGCAGCTTATCTAGCGCGAACAATGAGCAGTTCTTC. Its translation is CASSLSSANNEQFF.